Given below is one T cell receptor (beta chain) in context. This clonotype turned up a few times. Its antigen is still unknown. The input lacks base qualities; no much larger clone sits a single base away. Taken from the germline V gene, the CDR1 and CDR2 loops are SGHVS and FQNEAQ. Trimming takes 4 bases off V and 7 bases off J; junction bases not matched to a gene: 9. The CDR3 measures 14 amino acids from cysteine to phenylalanine. Only CDR3 DNA is held: 42 bases, read in frame from base 1. The meaning of the sample's treatment or condition label: allogeneic hematopoietic cell transplantation with graft depleted of TCRalphabeta T cells and CD19 B cells. The transplant recipients were children given TCRalphabeta/CD19-depleted allogeneic hematopoietic cell grafts. This entry comes from a study of T-cell reconstitution after alpha-beta-depleted transplantation in children (dated by TCRdb to the mid-2010s). At the level of the whole study: T-cell immune reconstitution after TCRalphabeta/CD19-depleted allogeneic hematopoietic cell transplantation in children was quantitatively tracked in the study by means of TCR repertoire profiling.

Overall study results and their limits: The apparently early alphabetaT-cell count recovery about two months after transplant was reportedly dependent on only several hundred rapidly expanded clones derived from non-depleted graft cells. Over the following months the frequencies of hyperexpanded clones went down, and after one year T-cell counts and TCRbeta diversity were mostly credited to newly produced T cells. In some patients, the high TCRbeta diversity seen at day 60 was put down to recipient T cells and intrathymic progenitors that had survived conditioning.

The library was made by PCR. The sequencer listed for this sample is Illumina HiSeq 2500. Molecular barcoding was employed in the preparation of TCR libraries, with unique molecular identifiers being used to normalize TCRbeta repertoire quantification. Using fastp trimming at Q25 and MiXCR clonotype assembly, TCRdb reanalyzed the public sequencing data and kept in-frame beta chains. Rows are unified per CDR3 protein, each entry keeping the most common DNA and genes. In this sample the table shows 300,000 to 400,000 distinct CDR3 sequences, approximately 20% of which occur a single time. Approximately 11% of the sample is in the top ten clones.

Sequenced material: PBMCs, mostly from graft donor cells, taken 180 days after TCRalphabeta/CD19-depleted stem cell transplant. Recombination joined TRBV7-8 with TRBJ2-5; 7 central bases correspond to TRBD2. The origin of this receptor is a male patient younger than 18 who had a stem cell transplant for acute lymphoblastic leukemia, so the T cells may come from the graft donor. The DNA sequence reads TGTGCCAGCAGCTCCACTAGCGACTCCGGGACCCAGTACTTC. This yields the protein CASSSTSDSGTQYF.